Sequencing of this T cell receptor beta chain was carried out in a study of cytomegalovirus exposure and HLA in healthy donors. This CDR3 contains 16 residues. V lost 3 bases and J lost 0; bases outside the gene matches: 5. The germline gives CDR1 MDHEN, CDR2 SYDVKM. The PCR was carried out with 60 Vbeta primers and 13 Jbeta primers. TCRdb's table, derived via immunoSEQ multiplex PCR, lists solely in-frame clones and lacks some. The sample consists of 250,000 to 350,000 clones, 80% of them appearing once. J is TRBJ1-1 and V is TRBV28; 9 bases map to TRBD1. This receptor was taken from a girl aged 2-15 years in good health and CMV-seronegative. What was sequenced was PBMCs. DNA for the CDR3: TGTGCCAGCAGTTTCGGGGGACAGGGAGTGAACACTGAAGCTTTCTTT. It encodes CASSFGGQGVNTEAFF.